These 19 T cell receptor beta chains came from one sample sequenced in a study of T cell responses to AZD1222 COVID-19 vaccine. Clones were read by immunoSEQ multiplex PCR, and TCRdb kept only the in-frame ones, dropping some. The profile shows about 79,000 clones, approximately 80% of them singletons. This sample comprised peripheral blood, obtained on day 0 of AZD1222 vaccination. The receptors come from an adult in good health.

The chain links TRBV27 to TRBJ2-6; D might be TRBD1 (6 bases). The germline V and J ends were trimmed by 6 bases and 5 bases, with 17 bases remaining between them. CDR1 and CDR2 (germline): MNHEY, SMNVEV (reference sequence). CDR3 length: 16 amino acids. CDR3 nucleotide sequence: TGTGCCAGCAGCCTTCTACAGGGTGGGAGGGCCAACGTCCTGACTTTC. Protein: CASSLLQGGRANVLTF.

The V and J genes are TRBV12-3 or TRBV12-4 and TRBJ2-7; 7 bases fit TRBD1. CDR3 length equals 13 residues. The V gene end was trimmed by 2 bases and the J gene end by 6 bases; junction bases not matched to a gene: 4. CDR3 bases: TGTGCCAGCAGTTTAAAGGGGGCCCTCGAGCAGTACTTC. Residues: CASSLKGALEQYF.

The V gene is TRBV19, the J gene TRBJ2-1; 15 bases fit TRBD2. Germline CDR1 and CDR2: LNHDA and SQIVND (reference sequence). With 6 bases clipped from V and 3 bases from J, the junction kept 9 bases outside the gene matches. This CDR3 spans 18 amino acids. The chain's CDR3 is CASRGTSGRYRGYNEQFF. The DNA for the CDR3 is TGTGCCAGTAGAGGGACTAGCGGGAGGTATAGGGGCTACAATGAGCAGTTCTTC.

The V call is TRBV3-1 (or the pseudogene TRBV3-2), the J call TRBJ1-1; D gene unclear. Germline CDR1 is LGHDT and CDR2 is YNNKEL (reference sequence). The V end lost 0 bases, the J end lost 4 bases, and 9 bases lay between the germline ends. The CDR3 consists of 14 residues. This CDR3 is CASSQDGGITEAFF. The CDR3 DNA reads TGTGCCAGCAGCCAAGATGGTGGGATCACTGAAGCTTTCTTT.

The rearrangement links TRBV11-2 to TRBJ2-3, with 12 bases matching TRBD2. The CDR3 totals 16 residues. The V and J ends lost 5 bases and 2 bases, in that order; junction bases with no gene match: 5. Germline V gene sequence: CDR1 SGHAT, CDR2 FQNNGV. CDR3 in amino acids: CASSVTSGRYTDTQYF. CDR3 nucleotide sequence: TGTGCCAGCAGCGTAACTAGCGGGAGGTACACAGATACGCAGTATTTT.

CDR3 coding DNA: TGTGCCAGCAGCCCCCCGAGAGGGGGAGCGGAAAAACTGTTTTTT. Translation gives CASSPPRGGAEKLFF. The chain recombines TRBV3-1 (or the pseudogene TRBV3-2) with TRBJ1-4; TRBD1 is a possible D gene (6 bases). V gave up 4 bases and J gave up 8 bases, with 17 bases separating them. The CDR3 is made up of 15 amino acids. Per germline, CDR1 LGHDT and CDR2 YNNKEL (reference sequence).

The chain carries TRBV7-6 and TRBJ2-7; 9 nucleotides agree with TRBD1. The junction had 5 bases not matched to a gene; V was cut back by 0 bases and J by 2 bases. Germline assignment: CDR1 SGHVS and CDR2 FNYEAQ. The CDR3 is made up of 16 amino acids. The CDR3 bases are TGTGCCAGCAGCTTAGCCTACAGGGGGCGTACCTACGAGCAGTACTTC. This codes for CASSLAYRGRTYEQYF.

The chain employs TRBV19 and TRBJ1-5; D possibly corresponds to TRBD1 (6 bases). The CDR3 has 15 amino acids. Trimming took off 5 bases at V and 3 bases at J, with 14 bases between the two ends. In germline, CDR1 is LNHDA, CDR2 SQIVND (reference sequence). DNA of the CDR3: TGTGCCAGTAGTGCGGAGACAGGTTTCAATCAGCCCCAGCATTTT. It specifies CASSAETGFNQPQHF.

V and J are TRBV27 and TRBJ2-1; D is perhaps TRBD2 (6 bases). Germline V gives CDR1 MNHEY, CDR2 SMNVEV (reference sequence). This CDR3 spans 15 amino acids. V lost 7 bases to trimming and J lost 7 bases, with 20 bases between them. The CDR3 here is CASTPGGGGRNEQFF. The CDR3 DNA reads TGTGCCAGCACTCCGGGTGGGGGAGGACGGAATGAGCAGTTCTTC.

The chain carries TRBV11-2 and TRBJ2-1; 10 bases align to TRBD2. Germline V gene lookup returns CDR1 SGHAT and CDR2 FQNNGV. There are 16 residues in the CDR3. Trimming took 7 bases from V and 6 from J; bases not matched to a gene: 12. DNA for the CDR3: TGTGCCAGCACCCTCGGGGGCCTAGCGGGAGCCAATGAGCAGTTCTTC. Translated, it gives CASTLGGLAGANEQFF.

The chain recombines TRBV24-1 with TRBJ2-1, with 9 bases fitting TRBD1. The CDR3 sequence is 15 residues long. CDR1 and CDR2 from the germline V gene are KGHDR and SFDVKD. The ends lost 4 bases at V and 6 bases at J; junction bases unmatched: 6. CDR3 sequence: CATSDPPTGGNEQFF. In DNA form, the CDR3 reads TGTGCCACCAGTGACCCGCCGACAGGGGGCAATGAGCAGTTCTTC.

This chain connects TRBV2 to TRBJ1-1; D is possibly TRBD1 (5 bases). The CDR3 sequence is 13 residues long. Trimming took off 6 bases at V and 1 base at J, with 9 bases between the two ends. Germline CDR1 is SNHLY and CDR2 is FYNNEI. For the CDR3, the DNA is TGTGCCAGCAGGCAGACAGCGAACACTGAAGCTTTCTTT. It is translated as CASRQTANTEAFF.

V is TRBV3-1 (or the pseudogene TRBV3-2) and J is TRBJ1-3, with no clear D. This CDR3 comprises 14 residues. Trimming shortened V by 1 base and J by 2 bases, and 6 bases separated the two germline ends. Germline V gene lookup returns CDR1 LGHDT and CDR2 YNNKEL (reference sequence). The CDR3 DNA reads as TGTGCCAGCAGCCAAGGGACTGCTGGAAACACCATATATTTT. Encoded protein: CASSQGTAGNTIYF.

CDR3 sequence: CASSQADNYGYTF. The CDR3 coding sequence is TGTGCCAGCAGCCAAGCGGATAACTATGGCTACACCTTC. The rearrangement uses TRBV3-1 (or the pseudogene TRBV3-2) and TRBJ1-2; D uncertain. Germline V gene lookup returns CDR1 LGHDT and CDR2 YNNKEL (reference sequence). The V and J ends lost 1 base and 1 base respectively, with 4 bases between them. The CDR3 contains 13 residues.

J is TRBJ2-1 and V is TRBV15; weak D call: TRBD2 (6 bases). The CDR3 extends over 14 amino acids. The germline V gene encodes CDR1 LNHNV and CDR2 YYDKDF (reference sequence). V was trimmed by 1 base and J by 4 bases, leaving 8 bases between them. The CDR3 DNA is TGTGCCACCAGCAGAGGCGGGAAATACAATGAGCAGTTCTTC. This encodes CATSRGGKYNEQFF.

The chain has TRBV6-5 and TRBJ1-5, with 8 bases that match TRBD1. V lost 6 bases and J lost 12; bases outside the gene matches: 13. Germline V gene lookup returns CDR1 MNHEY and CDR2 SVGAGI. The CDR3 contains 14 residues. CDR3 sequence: CASSPGTGFSVQHF. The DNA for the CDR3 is TGTGCCAGCAGCCCCGGGACAGGCTTCTCGGTCCAGCATTTT.

The CDR3 DNA follows: TGTGCCAGCAGCTTAGAGGCGGGGGGTAACACCTTC. It encodes CASSLEAGGNTF. This chain links TRBV7-9 with TRBJ1-2; D might be TRBD1 (5 bases). CDR1 and CDR2 from the germline V gene are SEHNR and FQNEAQ (reference sequence). The CDR3 covers 12 residues. V dropped 1 base and J dropped 12 bases, with 12 bases sitting between them.

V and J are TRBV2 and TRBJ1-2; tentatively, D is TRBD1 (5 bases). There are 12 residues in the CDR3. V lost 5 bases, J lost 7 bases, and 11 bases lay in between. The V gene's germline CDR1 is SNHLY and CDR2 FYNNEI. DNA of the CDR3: TGTGCCAGCAGTAGAAAGGGGAGTGGCTACACCTTC. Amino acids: CASSRKGSGYTF.

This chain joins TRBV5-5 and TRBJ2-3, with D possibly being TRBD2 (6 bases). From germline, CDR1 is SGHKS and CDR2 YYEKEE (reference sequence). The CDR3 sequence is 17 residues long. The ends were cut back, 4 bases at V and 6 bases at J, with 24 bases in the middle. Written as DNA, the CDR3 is TGTGCCAGCAGCCCCGGGGAACCGCCAGCTCGGGGGGATACGCAGTATTTT. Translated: CASSPGEPPARGDTQYF.